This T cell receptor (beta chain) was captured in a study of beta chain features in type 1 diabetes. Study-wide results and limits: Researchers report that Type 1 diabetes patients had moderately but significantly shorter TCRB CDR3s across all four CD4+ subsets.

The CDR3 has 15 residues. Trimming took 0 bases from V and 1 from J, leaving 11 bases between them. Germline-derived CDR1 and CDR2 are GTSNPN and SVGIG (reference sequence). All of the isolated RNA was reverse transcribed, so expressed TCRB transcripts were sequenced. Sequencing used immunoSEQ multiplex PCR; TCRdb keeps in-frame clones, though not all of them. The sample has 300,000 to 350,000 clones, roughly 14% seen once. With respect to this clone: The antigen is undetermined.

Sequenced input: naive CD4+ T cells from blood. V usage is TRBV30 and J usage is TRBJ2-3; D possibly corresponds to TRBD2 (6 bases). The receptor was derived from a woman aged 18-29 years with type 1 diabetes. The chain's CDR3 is CAWSVTRWGTDTQYF. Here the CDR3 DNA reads TGTGCCTGGAGTGTGACTAGATGGGGCACAGATACGCAGTATTTT.